This TCR beta chain was sequenced in a study of radiation and T cells in renal cell carcinoma (dated by TCRdb to the early 2020s). Regarding the complete study: Samples came from a clinical trial, in which primary renal cell carcinomas received 15 Gy stereotactic body radiation therapy followed by nephrectomy 4 weeks later. In total, fewer than 55 samples underwent TCR beta sequencing: 25 or so tumors plus 27 peripheral blood samples. Across all 50 or so samples, under 5,000,000 unique CDR3 nucleotide sequences encoding roughly 2.7 million unique CDR3 amino acid sequences were identified.

TCR beta libraries were generated from genomic DNA with the immunoSEQ kit, following the manufacturer's recommendations. To prepare libraries, a first multiplex PCR with proprietary primers was run, followed by a second PCR that added unique barcodes, and a bead cleanup was done after each round. A positive control reaction and a negative control reaction, both provided in the kit, were run with every batch of samples. The final libraries were assessed on an Agilent 4200 TapeStation D1000 ScreenTape, pooled by volume, and quantified by qPCR. Sequencing was performed on an Illumina NextSeq500 with a MidOutput 150-cycle cartridge, and 156 Read1 and 15 Index1 cycles were run with kit custom primers. The pooled library was loaded at 0.9 to 1 pM with a roughly 20% PhiX control spike-in. Under the source paper's analysis protocol: Vendor-processed data were analyzed in R, and a clonotype was defined as all T cells sharing the same CDR3 nucleotide sequence. In the clone abundance analyses, frequencies were normalized to the 10,000 most abundant clones in each sample. Public T cell clones, which averaged fewer than five per sample, were excluded before analysis. A difference in abundance of at least 32-fold between compartments was used to define tumor-enriched and baseline blood-enriched clonotypes. A beta-binomial differential abundance model was used to identify clonotypes that expanded or contracted between blood time points. Tumor-blood repertoire similarity was measured with the Baroni-Urbani and Buser coefficient, and groups were compared using two-tailed Wilcoxon tests in R. In its TCRdb copy, this immuneACCESS table keeps in-frame sequences only and misses some clones. Where compared with another copy, unresolved V genes explain less than half of these, and the others have no known cause. The V and J calls and clone size are taken from that table; D and trimming were inferred from the DNA. Across this sample there are 95,000 to 150,000 clones, with roughly four fifths seen only once. Of the sample, 5.8% falls within the top ten clones.

As for this clone: Its antigen remains undetermined. No base quality values were provided; no much bigger clone lies one nucleotide off.

Sample time point, as interpreted from the label and publication: blood 2 weeks post-SBRT. Per the publication, the treatment or condition label means: 15 Gy SBRT to primary tumor, nephrectomy 4 weeks later. To follow tumor-enriched clonotypes, peripheral blood was collected serially from radiation-treated patients at baseline and again at 2 weeks and 4 weeks after SBRT. Renal cell carcinoma with clear cell pathology was present in all patients. The QIAamp DNA Blood Mini Kit (Qiagen) was used to prepare genomic DNA for TCR sequencing. The analyses included only samples that passed all quality control checks. The investigation overall reported the following: Changes in the blood repertoire were not tracked past 4 weeks after treatment. With a single-armed trial design, the study had no way to address how radiation dose or scheduling affects the TCR repertoire. Because no pretreatment tumor biopsies were available, whether clonotypes were present in the tumor at baseline could not be determined. In blood, the top tumor clonotypes increased between baseline and 2 weeks post-radiation and then shrank by 4 weeks, which suggests that tumor-resident clones expanded only transiently.

Counted from cysteine to phenylalanine, this CDR3 has 15 amino acids. The read is trimmed to its CDR3 DNA, 45 bases read in frame from base 1. The germline ends are 13 bases apart after V is trimmed by 4 bases and J by 2 bases. CDR1 and CDR2 are drawn from the germline V gene: SGHTA, FQGTGA. The specimen was blood, collected from a patient whose treatment included radiotherapy and nephrectomy. The chain uses TRBV7-3 and TRBJ2-3; possibly the D gene is TRBD2, per 5 matching bases. This receptor was taken from a man aged 45 to 65 with renal cell carcinoma. The sequence in DNA is TGTGCCAGCAGCTCAGGAGAGCGGTTCACAGATACGCAGTATTTT. The translation is CASSSGERFTDTQYF.